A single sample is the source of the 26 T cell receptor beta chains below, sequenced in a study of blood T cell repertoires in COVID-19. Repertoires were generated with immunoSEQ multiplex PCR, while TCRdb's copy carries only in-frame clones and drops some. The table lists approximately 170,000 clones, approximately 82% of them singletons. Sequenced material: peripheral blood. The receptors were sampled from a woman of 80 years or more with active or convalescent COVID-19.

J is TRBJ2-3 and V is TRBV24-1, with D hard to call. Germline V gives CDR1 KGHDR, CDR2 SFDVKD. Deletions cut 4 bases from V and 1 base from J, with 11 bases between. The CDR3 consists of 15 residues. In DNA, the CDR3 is TGTGCCACCAGTGACCCAGGTTTGGGCACAGATACGCAGTATTTT. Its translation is CATSDPGLGTDTQYF.

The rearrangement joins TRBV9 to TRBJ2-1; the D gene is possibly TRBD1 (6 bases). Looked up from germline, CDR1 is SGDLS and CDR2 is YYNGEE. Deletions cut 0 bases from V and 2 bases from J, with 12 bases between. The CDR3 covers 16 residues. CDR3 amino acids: CASSVGPRGTYNEQFF. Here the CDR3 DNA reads TGTGCCAGCAGCGTAGGCCCCAGGGGTACCTACAATGAGCAGTTCTTC.

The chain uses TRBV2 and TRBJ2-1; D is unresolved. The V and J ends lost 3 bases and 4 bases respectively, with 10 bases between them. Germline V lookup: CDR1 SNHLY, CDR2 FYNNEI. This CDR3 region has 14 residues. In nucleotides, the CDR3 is TGTGCCAGCAGTGATATGACACGATACAATGAGCAGTTCTTC. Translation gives CASSDMTRYNEQFF.

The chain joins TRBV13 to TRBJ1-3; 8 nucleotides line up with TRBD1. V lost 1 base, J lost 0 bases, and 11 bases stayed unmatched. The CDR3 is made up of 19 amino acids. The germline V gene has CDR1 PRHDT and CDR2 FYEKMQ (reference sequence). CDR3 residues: CASSLVGLGQELSGNTIYF. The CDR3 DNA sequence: TGTGCCAGCAGCTTAGTTGGATTGGGACAGGAACTCTCTGGAAACACCATATATTTT.

CDR3 DNA sequence: TGTGCCAGCAGCGCGCGGTCTCAATTGGGCTCTGGGGCCAACGTCCTGACTTTC. Translated, it gives CASSARSQLGSGANVLTF. The rearrangement links TRBV9 to TRBJ2-6; D call uncertain. The V gene lost 3 bases and the J gene lost 0 bases, with 16 bases spanning the gap. The CDR3 consists of 18 residues. Per the germline V gene, CDR1 is SGDLS and CDR2 is YYNGEE.

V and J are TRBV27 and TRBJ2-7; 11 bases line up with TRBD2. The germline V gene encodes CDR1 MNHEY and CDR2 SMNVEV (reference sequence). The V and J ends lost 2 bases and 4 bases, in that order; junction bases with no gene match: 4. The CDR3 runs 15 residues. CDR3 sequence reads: CASSLRGLADYEQYF. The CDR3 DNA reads TGTGCCAGCAGTTTAAGGGGACTAGCGGATTACGAGCAGTACTTC.

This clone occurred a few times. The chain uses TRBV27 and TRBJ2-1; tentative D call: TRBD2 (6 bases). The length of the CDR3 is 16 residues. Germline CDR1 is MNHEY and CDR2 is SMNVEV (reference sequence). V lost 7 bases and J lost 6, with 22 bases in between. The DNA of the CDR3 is TGTGCCAGCATTCCGACCCCGGGGGTTCGGACCAATGAGCAGTTCTTC. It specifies CASIPTPGVRTNEQFF.

In DNA, the CDR3 is TGTGCCAGTAGTAGAACAGGGGGGGCTTACAATGAGCAGTTCTTC. This gives the protein CASSRTGGAYNEQFF. V and J are TRBV19 and TRBJ2-1; D is possibly TRBD1 (8 bases). The length of the CDR3 is 15 residues. Deletions cut 4 bases from V and 4 bases from J, with 14 bases between. Germline V lookup: CDR1 LNHDA, CDR2 SQIVND (reference sequence).

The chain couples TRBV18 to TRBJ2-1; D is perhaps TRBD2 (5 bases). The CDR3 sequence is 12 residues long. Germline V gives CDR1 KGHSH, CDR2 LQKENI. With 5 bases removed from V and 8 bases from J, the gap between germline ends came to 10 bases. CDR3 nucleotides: TGTGCCAGCTCAAGGCGGGTTTATGAGCAGTTCTTC. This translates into CASSRRVYEQFF.

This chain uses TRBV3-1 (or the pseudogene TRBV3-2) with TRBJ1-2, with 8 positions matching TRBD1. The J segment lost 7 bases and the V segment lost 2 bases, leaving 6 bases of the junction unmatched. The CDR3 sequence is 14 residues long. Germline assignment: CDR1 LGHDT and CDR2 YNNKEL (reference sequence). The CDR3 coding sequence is TGTGCCAGCAGCCAACCGACAGGGGTCGGTGGCTACACCTTC. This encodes CASSQPTGVGGYTF.

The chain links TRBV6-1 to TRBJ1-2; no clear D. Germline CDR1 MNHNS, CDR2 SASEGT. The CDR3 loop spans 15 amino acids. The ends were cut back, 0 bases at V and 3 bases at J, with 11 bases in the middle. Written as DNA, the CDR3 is TGTGCCAGCAGTGAAGCGCAGAGGGATTACTATGGCTACACCTTC. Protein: CASSEAQRDYYGYTF.

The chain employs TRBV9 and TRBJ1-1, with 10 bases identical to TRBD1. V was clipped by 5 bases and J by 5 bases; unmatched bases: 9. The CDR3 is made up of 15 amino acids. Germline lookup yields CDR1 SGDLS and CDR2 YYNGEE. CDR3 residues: CASRAMTGGGTEAFF. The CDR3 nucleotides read TGTGCCAGCAGAGCAATGACAGGGGGCGGAACTGAAGCTTTCTTT.

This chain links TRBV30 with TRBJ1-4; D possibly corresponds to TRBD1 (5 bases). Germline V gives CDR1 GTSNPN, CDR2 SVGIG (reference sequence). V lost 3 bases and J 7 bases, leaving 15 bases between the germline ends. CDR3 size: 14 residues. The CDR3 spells CAWRDAGGTEKLFF. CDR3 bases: TGTGCCTGGAGGGACGCGGGGGGGACTGAAAAACTGTTTTTT.

CDR3 bases: TGTGCCAGCAGCCCAGGGTGGGCCGGGGAGCTGTTTTTT. Protein: CASSPGWAGELFF. The chain is built from TRBV11-2 and TRBJ2-2; the D gene is possibly TRBD1 (5 bases). Trimming left V 5 bases short and J 6 bases short, with 10 bases between. Germline values: CDR1 SGHAT, CDR2 FQNNGV. This CDR3 comprises 13 residues.

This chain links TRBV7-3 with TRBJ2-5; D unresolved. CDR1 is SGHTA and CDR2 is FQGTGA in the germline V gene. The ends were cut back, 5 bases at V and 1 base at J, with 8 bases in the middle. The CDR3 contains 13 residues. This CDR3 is CASSPGGQETQYF. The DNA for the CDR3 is TGTGCCAGCAGCCCTGGCGGCCAAGAGACCCAGTACTTC.

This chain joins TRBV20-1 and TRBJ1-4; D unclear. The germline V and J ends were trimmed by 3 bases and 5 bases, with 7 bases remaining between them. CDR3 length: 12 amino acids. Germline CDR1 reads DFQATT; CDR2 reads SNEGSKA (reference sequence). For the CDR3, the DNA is TGCAGTGCTAGTCGGGGAAATGAAAAACTGTTTTTT. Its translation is CSASRGNEKLFF.

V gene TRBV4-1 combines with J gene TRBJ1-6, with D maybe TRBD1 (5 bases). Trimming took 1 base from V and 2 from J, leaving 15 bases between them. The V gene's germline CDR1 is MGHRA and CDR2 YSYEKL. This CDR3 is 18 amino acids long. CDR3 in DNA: TGCGCCAGCAGCCAAGGTCGGAGGGGAGGCCCCTATAATTCACCCCTCCACTTT. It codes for CASSQGRRGGPYNSPLHF.

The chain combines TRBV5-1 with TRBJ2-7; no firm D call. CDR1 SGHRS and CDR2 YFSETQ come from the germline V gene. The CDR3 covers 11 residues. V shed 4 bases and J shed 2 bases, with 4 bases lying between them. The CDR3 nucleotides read TGCGCCAGCAGCGCGGCCTACGAGCAGTACTTC. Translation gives CASSAAYEQYF. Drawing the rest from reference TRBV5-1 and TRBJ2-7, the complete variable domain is KAGVTQTPRYLIKTRGQQVTLSCSPISGHRSVSWYQQTPGQGLQFLFEYFSETQRNKGNFPGRFSGRQFSNSRSEMNVSTLELGDSALYLCASSAAYEQYFGPGTRLTVT.

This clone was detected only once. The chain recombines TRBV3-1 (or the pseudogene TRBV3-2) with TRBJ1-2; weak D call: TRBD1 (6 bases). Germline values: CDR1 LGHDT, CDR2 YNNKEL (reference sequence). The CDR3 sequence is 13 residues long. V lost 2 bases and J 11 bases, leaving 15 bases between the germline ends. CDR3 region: CASSQQGQVGYTF. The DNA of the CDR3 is TGTGCCAGCAGCCAACAGGGGCAAGTGGGATACACCTTC.

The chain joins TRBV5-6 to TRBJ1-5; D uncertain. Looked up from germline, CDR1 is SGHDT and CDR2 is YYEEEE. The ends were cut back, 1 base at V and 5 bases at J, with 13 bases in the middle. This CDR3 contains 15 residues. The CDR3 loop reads CASSLNDGRDQPQHF. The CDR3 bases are TGTGCCAGCAGCTTGAACGACGGGCGGGATCAGCCCCAGCATTTT.

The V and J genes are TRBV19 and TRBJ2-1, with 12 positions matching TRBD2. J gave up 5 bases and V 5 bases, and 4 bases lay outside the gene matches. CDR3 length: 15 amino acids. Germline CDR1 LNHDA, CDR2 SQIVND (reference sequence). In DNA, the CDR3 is TGTGCCAGTAGTTCTAGCGGGAGGGCGAACAATGAGCAGTTCTTC. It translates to CASSSSGRANNEQFF.

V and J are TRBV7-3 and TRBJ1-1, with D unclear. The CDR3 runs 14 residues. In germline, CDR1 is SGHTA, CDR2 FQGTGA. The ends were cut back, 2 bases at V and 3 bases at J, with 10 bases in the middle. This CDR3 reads CASSLGREDTEAFF. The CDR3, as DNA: TGTGCCAGCAGCTTAGGGCGGGAGGACACTGAAGCTTTCTTT. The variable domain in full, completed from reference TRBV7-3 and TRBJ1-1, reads GAGVSQTPSNKVTEKGKYVELRCDPISGHTALYWYRQSLGQGPEFLIYFQGTGAADDSGLPNDRFFAVRPEGSVSTLKIQRTERGDSAVYLCASSLGREDTEAFFGQGTRLTVV.

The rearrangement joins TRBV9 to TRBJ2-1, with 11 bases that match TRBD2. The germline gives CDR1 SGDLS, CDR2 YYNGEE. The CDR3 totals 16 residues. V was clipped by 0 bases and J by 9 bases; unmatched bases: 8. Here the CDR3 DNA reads TGTGCCAGCAGCGTAGTTTTAGCGGGAGGGCTGAGTGAGCAGTTCTTC. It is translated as CASSVVLAGGLSEQFF.

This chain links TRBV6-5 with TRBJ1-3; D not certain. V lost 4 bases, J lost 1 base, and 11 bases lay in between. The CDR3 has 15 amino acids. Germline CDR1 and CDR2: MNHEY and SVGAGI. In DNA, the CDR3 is TGTGCCAGCAGTTCCCCCGGGTCTTCTGGAAACACCATATATTTT. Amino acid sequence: CASSSPGSSGNTIYF.

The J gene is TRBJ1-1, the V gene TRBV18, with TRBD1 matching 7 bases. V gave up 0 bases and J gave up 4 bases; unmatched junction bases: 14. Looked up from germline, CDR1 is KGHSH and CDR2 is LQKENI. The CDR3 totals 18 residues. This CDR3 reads CASSPPRGTGAILTEAFF. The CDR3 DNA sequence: TGTGCCAGCTCACCACCGAGGGGAACAGGGGCCATTCTCACTGAAGCTTTCTTT. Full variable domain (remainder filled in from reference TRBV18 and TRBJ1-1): NAGVMQNPRHLVRRRGQEARLRCSPMKGHSHVYWYRQLPEEGLKFMVYLQKENIIDESGMPKERFSAEFPKEGPSILRIQQVVRGDSAAYFCASSPPRGTGAILTEAFFGQGTRLTVV.

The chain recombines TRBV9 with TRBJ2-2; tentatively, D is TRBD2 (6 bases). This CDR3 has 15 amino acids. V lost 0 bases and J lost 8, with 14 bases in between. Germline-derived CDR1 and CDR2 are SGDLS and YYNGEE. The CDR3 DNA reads TGTGCCAGCAGCGTAGGTGGACGAGGGACTGGGGAGCTGTTTTTT. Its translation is CASSVGGRGTGELFF.